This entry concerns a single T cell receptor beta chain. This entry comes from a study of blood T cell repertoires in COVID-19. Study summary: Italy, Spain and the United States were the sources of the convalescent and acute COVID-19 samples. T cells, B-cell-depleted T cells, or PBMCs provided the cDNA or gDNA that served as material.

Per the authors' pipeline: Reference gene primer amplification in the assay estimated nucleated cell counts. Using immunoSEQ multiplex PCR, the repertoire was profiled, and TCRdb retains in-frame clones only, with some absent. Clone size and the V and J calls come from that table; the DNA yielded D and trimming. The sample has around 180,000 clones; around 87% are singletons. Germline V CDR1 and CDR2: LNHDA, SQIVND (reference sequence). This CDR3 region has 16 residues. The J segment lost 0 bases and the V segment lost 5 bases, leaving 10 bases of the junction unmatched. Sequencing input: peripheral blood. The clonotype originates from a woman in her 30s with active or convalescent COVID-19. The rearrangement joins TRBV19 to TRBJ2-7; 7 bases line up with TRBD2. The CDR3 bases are TGTGCCAGTAGTCCCCTCTTGGGCGGGAGCTCCTACGAGCAGTACTTC. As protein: CASSPLLGGSSYEQYF.